These T cell receptor beta chains were read from a single sample in a study of CD8 T cells in ankylosing spondylitis. MiXCR, applied by TCRdb to the 5' RACE reads, yields one record per CDR3 protein. The table lists about 440,000 distinct CDR3 sequences, approximately 17% of them singletons. Input material: blood, either unsorted or a sorted T cell fraction (not recorded which). These receptors all come from a male donor with ankylosing spondylitis. Each CDR3 is given with its conserved first and last residue. A D gene is named only where the DNA matches it firmly. Part of the rows lack a size; the others show once, few, many or a class for expanded clones.

abundance	j_gene	len	v_gene	d_gene	CDR3nt	CDR3aa
few	TRBJ1-2	15	TRBV11-2	NA	TGTGCCAGCAGCGTACACAGGGAAGGCTGGGGGGGCTACACCTTC	CASSVHREGWGGYTF
NA	TRBJ2-1	16	TRBV6-5	TRBD1	TGTGCCAGCAGTTACTTTGGGACAGGGAGGGGCAATGAGCAGTTCTTC	CASSYFGTGRGNEQFF
NA	TRBJ2-1	15	TRBV3-1	NA	TGTGCCAGCAGCCTGGCGGGGGCCTGGAGCAATGAGCAGTTCTTC	CASSLAGAWSNEQFF
many	TRBJ1-5	15	TRBV12-3/TRBV12-4	TRBD1	TGTGCCAGCACCTGGGGGACAGGGGGCCGGCAGCCCCAGCATTTT	CASTWGTGGRQPQHF
NA	TRBJ2-3	16	TRBV19	NA	TGTGCCAGTAGTCTCACGGGACAACGGCGCACAGATACGCAGTATTTT	CASSLTGQRRTDTQYF
NA	TRBJ2-7	14	TRBV7-3	NA	TGTGCCAGCAGCTTAGGGATCGAGGGAGGCGAGCAGTACTTC	CASSLGIEGGEQYF
NA	TRBJ2-3	12	TRBV6-6	NA	TGTGCCAGCACTCAGGGTTCCGATACGCAGTATTTT	CASTQGSDTQYF
NA	TRBJ2-1	12	TRBV9	NA	TGTGCCAGCAGCCCCGGAAGCGGGGAGCAGTTCTTC	CASSPGSGEQFF
few	TRBJ2-1	10	TRBV20-1	NA	TGCAGTGCTAGTGTCGGTGAGCAGTTCTTC	CSASVGEQFF
NA	TRBJ2-3	16	TRBV6-1	TRBD2	TGTGCCAGCAGTGACCCATCCCGGGACTACACAGATACGCAGTATTTT	CASSDPSRDYTDTQYF
NA	TRBJ2-3	16	TRBV7-8	TRBD2	TGTGCCAGCAGCCCACCTCTCCGGGAGGGCCGAAATACGCAGTATTTT	CASSPPLREGRNTQYF
NA	TRBJ2-1	16	TRBV20-1	TRBD2	TGCAGTGCTAGAAGTCGAGCGGGACCCGCCTACAATGAGCAGTTCTTC	CSARSRAGPAYNEQFF
NA	TRBJ1-3	12	TRBV7-9	NA	TGTGCCGGACCCGCATCTGGAAACACCATATATTTT	CAGPASGNTIYF
NA	TRBJ2-7	14	TRBV20-1	TRBD2	TGCAGTGCTAGCCAGACTAGCGGCGTTGGTGAGCAGTACTTC	CSASQTSGVGEQYF
few	TRBJ2-7	13	TRBV20-1	TRBD1	TGCAGTGCTAGCGGACAGGGATCCTACGAGCAGTACTTC	CSASGQGSYEQYF
NA	TRBJ2-1	16	TRBV4-1	NA	TGCGCCAGCAGCCAAGGGAGAAGAAGCTCCTACAATGAGCAGTTCTTC	CASSQGRRSSYNEQFF
many	TRBJ2-3	14	TRBV5-1	TRBD1	TGCGCCAGCAGCAAGGACAGGGGAACAGATACGCAGTATTTT	CASSKDRGTDTQYF
few	TRBJ2-2	16	TRBV7-3	NA	TGTGCCAGCAGCATCCGCGAAGCCGGTGGCACCGGGGAGCTGTTTTTT	CASSIREAGGTGELFF
few	TRBJ1-4	13	TRBV29-1	NA	TGCAGCGCCATTGATGCAACTAATGAAAAACTGTTTTTT	CSAIDATNEKLFF